This TCR beta chain was captured in a study of T cell repertoires in cytomegalovirus infection. TCRdb independently ran MiXCR on the reads; one entry per CDR3 protein. The repertoire holds about 110,000 distinct CDR3 sequences, with roughly 41% as singletons. The length of the CDR3 is 17 residues. V lost 0 bases to trimming and J lost 0 bases, with 13 bases between them. CDR1 is SGHTA and CDR2 is FQGTGA in the germline V gene. A note on this clonotype: The antigen is unknown.

The sample here was CD8+ T cells from cultured PBMCs, taken from culture after CMV antigen stimulation. The chain links TRBV7-3 to TRBJ2-3, with D hard to call. This clonotype originated in a human donor in good health (CMV status not recorded). Some clones in this sample may be carry-over from other donors' samples. CDR3 sequence (DNA): TGTGCCAGCAGCTTAACAGGGCCCCCCACCAGCACAGATACGCAGTATTTT. This codes for CASSLTGPPTSTDTQYF.